Sequencing of this T cell receptor beta chain was carried out in a study of breast tumors, draining lymph nodes, adjacent tissues. This clonotype was seen repeatedly, ten times or more. The CDR3 consists of 15 residues. V lost 1 base to trimming and J lost 7 bases, with 15 bases between them. Germline CDR1 reads SGHVS; CDR2 reads FQNEAQ. Axillary draining lymph nodes of breast cancer patients supplied the node samples. From the multiplex PCR reads, TCRdb called clonotypes with MiXCR, one entry per CDR3 protein. This table holds 290,000 or so distinct CDR3 sequences, about 30% found once. The V and J genes are TRBV7-8 and TRBJ2-3; no firm D call. This TCR derives from a female donor with breast cancer. Some clones in this sample may be carry-over from other donors' samples. Material: axillary lymph node tissue. The CDR3 spells CASSLEGFARHTQYF. The CDR3 nucleotides read TGTGCCAGCAGCTTAGAAGGTTTTGCGAGGCATACGCAGTATTTT.